This T cell receptor (beta chain) was identified in a study of response to subunit inactivated influenza vaccine. Study results and limitations: The authors suggested that few new T cells are recruited per seasonal influenza vaccination.

In TCRdb, the RT-PCR reads were re-called with MiXCR into one record per CDR3 protein. This repertoire shows roughly 520,000 distinct CDR3 sequences, 25% found once; its top ten account for 1.5% to 2%. This CDR3 spans 14 amino acids. V was cut by 5 bases and J by 2 bases, with 13 bases left in between. Germline V lookup: CDR1 MNHEY, CDR2 SVGEGT. This clonotype turned up a few times. Its specificity is not known. The sequencing used CD4+ T cells sorted from PBMCs, collected around 5 days after vaccination. This receptor was obtained from a man aged 50 or older who received an inactivated influenza vaccine. The V gene is TRBV6-2 or TRBV6-3, the J gene TRBJ2-7, with D perhaps matching TRBD1 (6 bases). The CDR3 here is CASSTGTNAYEQYF. CDR3 nucleotides: TGTGCCAGCAGTACCGGGACAAATGCCTACGAGCAGTACTTC.